What follows are 27 T cell receptor beta chains derived from one specimen sequenced in a study of TIL therapy for anti-PD-1-resistant metastatic lung cancer. Time point of the sample: pre-treatment sample, taken before nivolumab and TIL therapy. Sequencing used immunoSEQ v3. Libraries were prepared by immunoSEQ multiplex PCR; TCRdb keeps only in-frame clonotypes and omits some of them. The table lists more than 20,000 clones, around three quarters of them singletons. Specimen: blood, collected at baseline. The receptors here all came from a person aged 25 to 80 with non-small cell lung cancer.

This clone was detected only a few times. The genes are TRBV21-1 and TRBJ2-3; the table's D call, TRBD2, was not checked against the DNA. TRBV21-1 is a documented pseudogene. The CDR3 spans 16 residues. In nucleotides, the CDR3 is TGTGCCAGCAGGCCCACTAGCGGGGGGGAGCCAGATACGCAGTATTTT. It encodes CASRPTSGGEPDTQYF.

The chain couples TRBV7-6 to TRBJ1-2, with D possibly being TRBD1 (5 bases). V was shortened by 5 bases and J by 2 bases, with 12 bases between the two germline ends. The length of the CDR3 is 14 residues. Looked up from germline, CDR1 is SGHVS and CDR2 is FNYEAQ. CDR3 amino acids: CASSPGHSNYGYTF. The CDR3 nucleotides are TGTGCCAGCAGCCCAGGGCACAGCAACTATGGCTACACCTTC.

This clone was observed a single time. The V and J genes are TRBV30 and TRBJ2-1, with TRBD1 identical over 7 bases. The CDR3 has 15 residues. Germline lookup yields CDR1 GTSNPN and CDR2 SVGIG (reference sequence). J lost 2 bases, V lost 0 bases, and 4 bases had no gene match. CDR3 sequence: CAWSVPTGPYNEQFF. The CDR3 DNA sequence: TGTGCCTGGAGTGTACCGACAGGGCCCTACAATGAGCAGTTCTTC.

The chain joins TRBV19 to TRBJ1-2; D call uncertain. There are 16 residues in the CDR3. V was trimmed by 3 bases and J by 0 bases, leaving 14 bases between them. CDR1 and CDR2 from the germline V gene are LNHDA and SQIVND (reference sequence). The CDR3 DNA is TGTGCCAGTAGTATGTGGTCGCCGGTGGCTAACTATGGCTACACCTTC. Residues: CASSMWSPVANYGYTF.

The chain couples TRBV9 to TRBJ2-3; no firm D call. Germline CDR1 is SGDLS and CDR2 is YYNGEE. This CDR3 spans 16 amino acids. V lost 0 bases and J 0 bases, leaving 11 bases between the germline ends. CDR3 residues: CASSVEARISTDTQYF. The CDR3 DNA is TGTGCCAGCAGCGTAGAGGCTAGGATAAGCACAGATACGCAGTATTTT.

The sample holds one count of this clone. The V call is TRBV9, the J call TRBJ2-5; D tentatively fits TRBD1 or TRBD2 (5 bases each). Germline loops: CDR1 SGDLS, CDR2 YYNGEE. This CDR3 has 15 residues. The V end lost 0 bases, the J end lost 2 bases, and 11 bases lay between the germline ends. The CDR3 DNA sequence: TGTGCCAGCAGCGTAGCAGGGAGAGGGCAAGAGACCCAGTACTTC. This sequence encodes CASSVAGRGQETQYF.

The V call is TRBV7-9, the J call TRBJ1-1; no firm D call. Germline V lookup: CDR1 SEHNR, CDR2 FQNEAQ (reference sequence). The CDR3 runs to 15 residues. Trimming shortened V by 1 base and J by 1 base, and 10 bases separated the two germline ends. The CDR3 sequence is CASSLDDRGNTEAFF. DNA of the CDR3: TGTGCCAGCAGCTTAGATGATCGGGGGAACACTGAAGCTTTCTTT.

This clone appeared a single time. V and J are TRBV9 and TRBJ2-3; 7 bases agree with TRBD1. The CDR3 is 16 residues long. Germline trimming cut 3 bases from V and 0 bases from J; bases unmatched to any gene: 7. Germline CDR1 and CDR2: SGDLS and YYNGEE. The CDR3 nucleotides read TGTGCCAGCAGCGCCCGACAGGGTCCTAGCACAGATACGCAGTATTTT. This encodes CASSARQGPSTDTQYF.

The V call is TRBV13, the J call TRBJ1-3, with D tentatively TRBD1 (5 bases). This CDR3 spans 14 amino acids. The V and J ends lost 5 bases and 6 bases respectively, with 14 bases between them. CDR1 is PRHDT, CDR2 FYEKMQ, per germline (reference sequence). CDR3 residues: CASSPAGYENTIYF. CDR3 nucleotide sequence: TGTGCCAGCAGCCCTGCAGGGTATGAAAACACCATATATTTT.

This clone was seen a handful of times. V is TRBV18 and J is TRBJ2-2, with 7 positions matching TRBD1. The CDR3 runs to 15 residues. With 2 bases clipped from V and 1 base from J, the junction kept 1 base outside the gene matches. The germline V gene encodes CDR1 KGHSH and CDR2 LQKENI. The CDR3 region is CASSPWTGNTGELFF. CDR3 bases: TGTGCCAGCTCACCATGGACAGGGAACACCGGGGAGCTGTTTTTT.

The chain carries TRBV4-3 and TRBJ2-3; D uncertain. Germline CDR1 reads LGHNA; CDR2 reads YSLEER. The CDR3 sequence is 13 residues long. V gave up 0 bases and J gave up 2 bases, with 3 bases separating them. The CDR3 reads CASSQEYTDTQYF. The DNA of the CDR3 is TGCGCCAGCAGCCAAGAGTACACAGATACGCAGTATTTT.

This chain joins TRBV19 and TRBJ1-1; maybe TRBD1 (6 bases). This CDR3 has 13 amino acids. The V end was cut by 7 bases, the J end by 3 bases, with 12 bases between. Germline CDR1 and CDR2: LNHDA and SQIVND (reference sequence). CDR3 nucleotides: TGTGCCAGTACAAGGACAGTCTACACTGAAGCTTTCTTT. Its translation is CASTRTVYTEAFF.

The V call is TRBV2, the J call TRBJ1-2, with 7 bases matching TRBD1. From germline, CDR1 is SNHLY and CDR2 FYNNEI. This CDR3 is 16 amino acids long. J gave up 1 base and V 2 bases, and 7 bases lay outside the gene matches. The chain's CDR3 is CASSESGRGYNYGYTF. CDR3 DNA: TGTGCCAGCAGTGAAAGTGGCAGGGGGTATAACTATGGCTACACCTTC.

This clone was seen more than once but under ten times. J is TRBJ1-6 and V is TRBV7-9; 7 bases are a match to TRBD1. The CDR3 is 13 amino acids. V lost 5 bases and J lost 7; bases outside the gene matches: 2. Germline V gene lookup returns CDR1 SEHNR and CDR2 FQNEAQ (reference sequence). The CDR3 spells CASSATGNSPLHF. CDR3 bases: TGTGCCAGCAGCGCGACAGGGAATTCACCCCTCCACTTT.

The chain recombines TRBV25-1 with TRBJ2-1, with a tentative D call TRBD2 (5 bases). The V end lost 5 bases, the J end lost 10 bases, and 9 bases lay between the germline ends. Germline values: CDR1 MGHDK, CDR2 SYGVNS. This CDR3 comprises 11 residues. The CDR3 region has the DNA TGTGCCAGCAGTTTTGAGGGCGAGCAGTTCTTC. It yields the protein CASSFEGEQFF.

The chain recombines TRBV7-9 with TRBJ1-2; no reliable D call. The V end was cut by 5 bases, the J end by 0 bases, with 13 bases between. The CDR3 contains 15 residues. Germline V gene data show CDR1 as SEHNR and CDR2 as FQNEAQ (reference sequence). This CDR3 reads CASSPIRAANYGYTF. Written as DNA, the CDR3 is TGTGCCAGCAGCCCCATACGGGCAGCTAACTATGGCTACACCTTC.

J is TRBJ2-7 and V is TRBV7-2; perhaps TRBD1 as D (6 bases). The CDR3 loop spans 14 amino acids. Per germline, CDR1 SGHTA and CDR2 FQGNSA. Trimming stripped 1 base from V and 8 bases from J, with 15 bases between. The CDR3 bases are TGTGCCAGCAGCTTAGGAGGGGGTCCCCAAAAGCAGTACGTC. Residues: CASSLGGGPQKQYV.

This sequence joins TRBV7-9 and TRBJ1-1, with D unclear. Germline V gene lookup returns CDR1 SEHNR and CDR2 FQNEAQ (reference sequence). V was cut by 3 bases and J by 0 bases, with 14 bases left in between. This CDR3 is built from 16 residues. The chain's CDR3 is CASSFGSPSLNTEAFF. CDR3 sequence (DNA): TGTGCCAGCAGCTTTGGGTCGCCCTCGTTGAACACTGAAGCTTTCTTT.

V gene TRBV30 combines with J gene TRBJ2-7; 7 bases agree with TRBD1. V was pared by 1 base and J by 7 bases, with 7 bases of the junction left unmatched. The germline gives CDR1 GTSNPN, CDR2 SVGIG (reference sequence). The CDR3 loop spans 13 amino acids. CDR3 loop: CAWSGQGTGEQYF. The CDR3 DNA follows: TGTGCCTGGAGTGGACAGGGTACAGGAGAGCAGTACTTC.

The J gene is TRBJ2-7, the V gene TRBV7-8; 14 bases agree with TRBD2. The V segment lost 5 bases and the J segment 9 bases; nucleotides outside the gene matches: 9. The CDR3 is made up of 15 amino acids. The V gene's germline CDR1 is SGHVS and CDR2 FQNEAQ. CDR3 protein: CASSAPGLAGEGQYF. For the CDR3, the DNA is TGTGCCAGCAGCGCACCGGGACTAGCGGGAGAAGGGCAGTACTTC. Full variable domain (missing parts from reference TRBV7-8 and TRBJ2-7): GAGVSQSPRYKVAKRGQDVALRCDPISGHVSLFWYQQALGQGPEFLTYFQNEAQLDKSGLPSDRFFAERPEGSVSTLKIQRTQQEDSAVYLCASSAPGLAGEGQYFGPGTRLTVT.

This clone was counted a single time. V usage is TRBV6-5 and J usage is TRBJ1-6; 7 bases match TRBD1. Germline loops: CDR1 MNHEY, CDR2 SVGAGI. J was trimmed by 5 bases and V by 4 bases; bases with no gene match: 2. The CDR3 is made up of 14 amino acids. Written as DNA, the CDR3 is TGTGCCAGCAGTTGGGACAGAGATAATTCACCCCTCCACTTT. It codes for CASSWDRDNSPLHF.

The V gene is TRBV7-2, the J gene TRBJ2-1, with 11 nucleotides matching TRBD2. The CDR3 loop spans 17 amino acids. Germline CDR1 SGHTA, CDR2 FQGNSA. V gave up 4 bases and J gave up 4 bases; unmatched junction bases: 9. The CDR3 DNA is TGTGCCAGCAGCTCGAGACTAGCGGGGTTAAATTACAATGAGCAGTTCTTC. Protein product: CASSSRLAGLNYNEQFF.

The rearrangement joins TRBV9 to TRBJ1-2; no definite D call. V was shortened by 0 bases and J by 4 bases, with 25 bases between the two germline ends. Germline V gene lookup returns CDR1 SGDLS and CDR2 YYNGEE. This CDR3 has 19 amino acids. The CDR3 DNA follows: TGTGCCAGCAGCGTAGGCATATTTGACTCCTTTTCCTCTAGCTATGGCTACACCTTC. It is translated as CASSVGIFDSFSSSYGYTF.

The J gene is TRBJ1-2, the V gene TRBV19; 7 positions agree with TRBD1. Germline loops: CDR1 LNHDA, CDR2 SQIVND (reference sequence). The CDR3 spans 13 residues. V was pared by 6 bases and J by 4 bases, with 5 bases of the junction left unmatched. The CDR3 DNA sequence: TGTGCCAGTAGCAAGGGGACAGTCTATGGCTACACCTTC. Amino acids: CASSKGTVYGYTF.

The genes are TRBV7-2 and TRBJ1-1; TRBD1 matches at 9 bases. The CDR3 covers 13 residues. V lost 2 bases to trimming and J lost 10 bases; unmatched junction nucleotides: 5. The V gene's germline CDR1 is SGHTA and CDR2 FQGNSA. CDR3 coding DNA: TGTGCCAGCAGCTTAACCGGACAGGGGATAGCTTTCTTT. Translating gives CASSLTGQGIAFF.

This CDR3 is CASSLRGGRDQPQHF. Here the CDR3 DNA reads TGTGCCAGCAGCTTAAGAGGGGGCCGGGATCAGCCCCAGCATTTT. V and J are TRBV7-2 and TRBJ1-5, with TRBD1 matching 7 bases. Trimming at V came to 2 bases and at J to 5 bases, leaving 6 bases not matched to a gene. The CDR3 runs 15 residues. Germline CDR1 SGHTA, CDR2 FQGNSA.

V usage is TRBV5-6 and J usage is TRBJ2-1, with no clear D. The CDR3 sequence is 15 residues long. V was pared by 2 bases and J by 7 bases, with 16 bases between. Germline CDR1 is SGHDT and CDR2 is YYEEEE. The chain's CDR3 is CASSLTTTQGNEQFF. The CDR3 DNA is TGTGCCAGCAGCTTAACTACTACTCAAGGGAATGAGCAGTTCTTC.